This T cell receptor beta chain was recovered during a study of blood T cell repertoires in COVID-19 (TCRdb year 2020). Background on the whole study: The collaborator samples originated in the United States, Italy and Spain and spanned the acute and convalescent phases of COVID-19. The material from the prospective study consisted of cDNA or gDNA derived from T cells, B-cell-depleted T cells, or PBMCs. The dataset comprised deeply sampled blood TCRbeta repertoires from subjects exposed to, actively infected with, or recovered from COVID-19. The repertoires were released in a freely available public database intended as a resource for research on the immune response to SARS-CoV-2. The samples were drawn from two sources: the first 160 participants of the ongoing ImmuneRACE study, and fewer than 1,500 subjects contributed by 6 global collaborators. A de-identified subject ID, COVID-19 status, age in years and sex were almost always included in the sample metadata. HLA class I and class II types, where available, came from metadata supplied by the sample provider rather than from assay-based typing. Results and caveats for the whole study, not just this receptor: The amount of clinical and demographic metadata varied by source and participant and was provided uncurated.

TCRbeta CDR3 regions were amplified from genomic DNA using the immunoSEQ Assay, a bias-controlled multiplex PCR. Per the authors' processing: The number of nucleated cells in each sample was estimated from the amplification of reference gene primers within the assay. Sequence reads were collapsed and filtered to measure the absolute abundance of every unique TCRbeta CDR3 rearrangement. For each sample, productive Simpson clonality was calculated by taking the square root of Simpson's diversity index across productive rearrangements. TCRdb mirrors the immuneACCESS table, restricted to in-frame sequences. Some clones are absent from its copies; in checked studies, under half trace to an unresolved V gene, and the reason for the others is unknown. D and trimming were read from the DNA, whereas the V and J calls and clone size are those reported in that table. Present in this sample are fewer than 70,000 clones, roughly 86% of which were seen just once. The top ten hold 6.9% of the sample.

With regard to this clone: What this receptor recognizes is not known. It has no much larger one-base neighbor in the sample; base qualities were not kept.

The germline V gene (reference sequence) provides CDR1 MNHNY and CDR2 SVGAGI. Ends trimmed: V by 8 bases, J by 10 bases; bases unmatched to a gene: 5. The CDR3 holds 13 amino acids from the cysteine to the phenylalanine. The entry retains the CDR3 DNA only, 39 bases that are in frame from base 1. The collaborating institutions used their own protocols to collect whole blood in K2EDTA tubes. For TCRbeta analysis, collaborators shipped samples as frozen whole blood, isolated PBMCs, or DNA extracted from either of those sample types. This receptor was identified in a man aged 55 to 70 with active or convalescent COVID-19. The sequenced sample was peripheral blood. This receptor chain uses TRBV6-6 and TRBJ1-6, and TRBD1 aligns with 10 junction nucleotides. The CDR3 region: CASRGTGDSPLHF. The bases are TGTGCCAGCCGCGGGACAGGGGACTCACCCCTCCACTTT.